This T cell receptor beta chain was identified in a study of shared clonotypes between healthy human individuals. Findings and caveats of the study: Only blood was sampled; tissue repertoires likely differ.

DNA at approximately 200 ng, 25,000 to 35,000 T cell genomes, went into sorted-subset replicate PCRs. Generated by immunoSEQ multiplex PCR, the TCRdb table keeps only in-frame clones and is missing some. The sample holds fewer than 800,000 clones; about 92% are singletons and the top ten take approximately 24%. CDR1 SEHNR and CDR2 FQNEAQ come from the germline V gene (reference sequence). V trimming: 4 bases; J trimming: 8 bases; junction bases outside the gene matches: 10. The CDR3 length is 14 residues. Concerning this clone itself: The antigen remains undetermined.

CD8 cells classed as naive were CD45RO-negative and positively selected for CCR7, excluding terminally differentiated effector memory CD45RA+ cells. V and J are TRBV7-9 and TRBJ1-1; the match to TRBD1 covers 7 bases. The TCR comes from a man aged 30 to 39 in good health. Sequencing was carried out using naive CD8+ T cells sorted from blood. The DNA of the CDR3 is TGTGCCAGCAGCTCAACCCTGGACAGGACCGAAGCTTTCTTT. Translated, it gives CASSSTLDRTEAFF.